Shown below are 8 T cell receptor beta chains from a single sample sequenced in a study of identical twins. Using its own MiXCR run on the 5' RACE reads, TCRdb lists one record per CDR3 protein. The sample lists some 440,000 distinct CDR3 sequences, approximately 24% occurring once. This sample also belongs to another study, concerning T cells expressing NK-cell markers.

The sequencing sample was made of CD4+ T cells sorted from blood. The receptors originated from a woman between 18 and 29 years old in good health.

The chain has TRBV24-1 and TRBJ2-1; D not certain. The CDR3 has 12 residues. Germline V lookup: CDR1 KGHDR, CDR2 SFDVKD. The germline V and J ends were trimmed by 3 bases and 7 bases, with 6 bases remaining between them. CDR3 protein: CATSDAFNEQFF. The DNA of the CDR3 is TGTGCCACCAGTGATGCTTTTAATGAGCAGTTCTTC.

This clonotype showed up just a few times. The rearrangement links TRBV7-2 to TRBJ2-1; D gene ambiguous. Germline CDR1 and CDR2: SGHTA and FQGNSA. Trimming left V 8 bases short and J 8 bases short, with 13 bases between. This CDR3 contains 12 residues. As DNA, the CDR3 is TGTGCCAGCCAGGAAGTGAGTGATGAGCAGTTCTTC. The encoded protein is CASQEVSDEQFF.

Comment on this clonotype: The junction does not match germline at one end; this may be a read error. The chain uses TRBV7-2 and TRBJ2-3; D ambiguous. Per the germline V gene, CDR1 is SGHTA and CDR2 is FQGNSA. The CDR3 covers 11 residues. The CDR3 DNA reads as TGTGCCAGCAGCTTAGAGTTTCGGACGGATTTT. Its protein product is CASSLEFRTDF.

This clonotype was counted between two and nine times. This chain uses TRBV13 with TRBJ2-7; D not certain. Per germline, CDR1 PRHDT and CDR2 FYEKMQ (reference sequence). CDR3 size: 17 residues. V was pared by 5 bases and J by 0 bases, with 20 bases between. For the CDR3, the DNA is TGTGCCAGCAGCCGATTAGGGTGGGGTCGCAACTCCTACGAGCAGTACTTC. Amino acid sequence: CASSRLGWGRNSYEQYF.

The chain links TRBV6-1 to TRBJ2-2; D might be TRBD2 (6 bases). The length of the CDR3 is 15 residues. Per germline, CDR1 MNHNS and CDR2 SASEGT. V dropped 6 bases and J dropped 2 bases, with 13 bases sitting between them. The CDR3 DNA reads TGTGCCAGCAGAGCACCGGGGGTCAACACCGGGGAGCTGTTTTTT. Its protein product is CASRAPGVNTGELFF.

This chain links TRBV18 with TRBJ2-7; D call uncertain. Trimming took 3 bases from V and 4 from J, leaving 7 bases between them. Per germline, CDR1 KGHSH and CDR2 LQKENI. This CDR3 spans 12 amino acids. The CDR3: CASSPGQYEQYF. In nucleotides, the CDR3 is TGTGCCAGCTCACCGGGTCAGTACGAGCAGTACTTC.

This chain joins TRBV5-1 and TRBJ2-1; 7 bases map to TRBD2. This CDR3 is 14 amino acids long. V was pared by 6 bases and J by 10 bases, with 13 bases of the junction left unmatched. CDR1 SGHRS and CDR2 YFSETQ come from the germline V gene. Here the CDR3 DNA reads TGCGCCAGCACCCCGCGCGCGGGAGAGGTAGAGCAGTTCTTC. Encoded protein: CASTPRAGEVEQFF.

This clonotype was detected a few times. The CDR3 DNA is TGTGCCAGCAGCACCCGGACTAGCGGGGATGAGCAGTTCTTC. Protein product: CASSTRTSGDEQFF. The V gene is TRBV9, the J gene TRBJ2-1; 12 nucleotides match TRBD2. V trimming: 4 bases; J trimming: 8 bases; junction bases outside the gene matches: 4. Germline V gene data show CDR1 as SGDLS and CDR2 as YYNGEE. The CDR3 is made up of 14 amino acids. The whole variable domain, remainder taken from reference TRBV9 and TRBJ2-1, is DSGVTQTPKHLITATGQRVTLRCSPRSGDLSVYWYQQSLDQGLQFLIQYYNGEERAKGNILERFSAQQFPDLHSELNLSSLELGDSALYFCASSTRTSGDEQFFGPGTRLTVL.